A single T cell receptor beta chain is shown here with its context. Its cognate antigen is unknown. As for treatment: oral pan-JAK inhibitor, 5-10 mg twice daily. Per the germline V gene, CDR1 is SGDLS and CDR2 is YYNGEE. This CDR3 has 15 residues. Trimming left V 0 bases short and J 1 base short, with 8 bases between. The sample comes from a study of CD8+ T cells in alopecia areata. Background on the study: Treated patients were given oral tofacitinib, which was dosed at 5 to 10 mg twice daily. Study-wide results and caveats: Sharing of TCRs across patients appeared less clear than in mice, possibly for HLA-related reasons.

RNA extraction was followed by reverse transcription into cDNA, which acted as the sequencing template. The data were produced by immunoSEQ multiplex PCR, yet TCRdb's version contains in-frame clones alone and is incomplete. Counted here are approximately 200,000 clones, approximately 56% occurring once; the ten biggest clones make up about 3%. The V and J genes are TRBV9 and TRBJ1-5; no reliable D call. Sample: CD4+ T cells sorted from blood, taken at week 4, from a patient treated with tofacitinib. The sequence was collected from a human donor with alopecia areata. CDR3 DNA sequence: TGTGCCAGCAGCGTAGACCCCTTGAGCAATCAGCCCCAGCATTTT. It encodes CASSVDPLSNQPQHF.